This T cell receptor beta chain was documented in a study of cytotoxic CD8 clonotypes in ibrutinib-treated CLL (dated by TCRdb to about 2021). Regarding the research as a whole: The cohort was composed of about 10 relapsed/refractory and around 14 treatment-naive patients; IGHV unmutated status was identified in 17 to 18 patients. On average, each sample yielded about 250,000 productive templates and roughly 95,000 productive rearrangements. Response samples were taken after a median of 12 months on treatment, ranging from roughly 6 to 36 months. Longitudinal samples were obtainable from about 30% of the roughly 90 participants in the trial. Every sample from remission and from progressive disease was obtained while the patients were still on ibrutinib. Cryopreserved peripheral blood mononuclear cells were collected at three points: before therapy, at response, and at either sustained remission or disease progression. Partial responses were observed in 24 patients and complete responses in 2; after a median follow-up of 68 months, remission was maintained in approximately 14 patients and progression was observed in roughly twelve.

In the germline V gene, CDR1 corresponds to MDHEN and CDR2 to SYDVKM. From the cysteine through the phenylalanine, the CDR3 covers 13 amino acids. The only DNA kept is the CDR3, 39 bases in frame from the first base. Trimming removed 7 bases from V and 4 bases from J, leaving 11 bases between the germline ends. Summary of the overall study and its limitations: Public clonotypes were rare and either shrank or stayed stable during treatment, and the rise in clonality at ibrutinib response reflected expansion of private clonotypes. Baseline clonality was found to be higher than that of age-matched healthy donors and was strongly correlated with circulating CD8+ T-cell counts. Lymph node repertoires were not examined, and the timing of sampling was not matched between patients in sustained remission and those whose disease progressed. An increase in clonality was observed at ibrutinib response, with clonality remaining stable during sustained remission and falling back toward baseline at progression.

With respect to this clone: Its binding antigen is unknown. The record has no base qualities; no much larger clone is one base away.

On a MiSeq, deep resolution sequencing aimed for a depth between 1 in 1 million and 1 in 200,000 T cells, with each clonotype covered around 10x on average. TCR beta libraries were generated with the immunoSEQ hsTCRB Kit. From the authors' description of their analysis: The data were analyzed with ImmunoSEQ Analyzer and ImmunoSEQ Data Assistant, and V, D and J gene assignments followed IMGT definitions. Clonality, with values ranging from 0 to 1, was calculated as one minus the normalized Shannon entropy of productive rearrangement frequencies. Only overrepresented clonotypes making up at least 0.05% of each patient's repertoire were included in the public clonotype analysis. Approximately 12 repertoires from age-matched healthy donors, obtained from immuneACCESS, served as clonality controls. In its TCRdb copy, this immuneACCESS table keeps in-frame sequences only and misses some clones. Where compared with another copy, unresolved V genes explain less than half of these, and the others have no known cause. That table is the source of V, J and clone size, and D and trimming were worked out from the DNA. For this sample there are about 130,000 clones; about 85% appear just once. The ten largest clonotypes hold roughly 3.3% of the sample.

Explained via the paper, the time point label denotes: 20 to 30 months on ibrutinib. For TCR beta library preparation, roughly 2.1 micrograms of genomic DNA was extracted from cryopreserved PBMCs. Longitudinal blood samples from CLL patients on ibrutinib monotherapy were analyzed using high-throughput TCR beta sequencing. The patients took part in an open-label, single-center phase 2 trial of ibrutinib monotherapy. The source material was PBMCs, sampled after 24 months of ibrutinib treatment. The rearranged chain carries TRBV28 and TRBJ1-5; no D segment can be confidently identified. This receptor was identified in a human donor with chronic lymphocytic leukemia. The DNA reads TGTGCCAGCATCAACGGCGTTAATCAGCCCCAGCATTTT. Its protein is CASINGVNQPQHF.